This T cell receptor beta chain originates from a study of CD8+CD57+ T cells in acquired aplastic anemia. Findings and caveats of the study: Overlap between patients and controls comprised twenty-nine CD8+ CDR3 sequences.

Concerning this clonotype: Its antigen is undetermined.

Genomic DNA served as template for TCR beta VDJ and CDR3 profiling. TCRdb reanalysed the reads using MiXCR and keeps one entry per CDR3 protein. The sample includes approximately 80,000 distinct CDR3 sequences, 70% of them seen just once. Patients sequenced had flow cytometry evidence of CD8+CD57+ cell expansion. The ends lost 3 bases at V and 7 bases at J; junction bases unmatched: 7. The CDR3 sequence is 14 residues long. Germline CDR1 and CDR2: SGHTA and FQGNSA. This chain links TRBV7-2 with TRBJ2-3; TRBD2 agrees at 7 bases. Sequenced input: sorted CD4+, CD8+, or CD8+CD57+ T cells (not recorded which) from PBMCs. This receptor was taken from a human donor with aplastic anemia. This CDR3 reads CASSLREGGNTQYF. The CDR3 DNA reads as TGTGCCAGCAGCTTGAGGGAGGGCGGGAATACGCAGTATTTT.